This TCR beta chain came from a study of blood T cells in healthy people across ages. The wider study: The template switching approach captured approximately one barcoded beta molecule for every two T cells.

The use of a sample-barcoded 5' primer and a J-beta primer mix characterized a second PCR of 7 to 11 cycles. MiXCR, run by TCRdb on the 5' RACE reads, gives a single entry per CDR3 protein. This table holds some 560,000 distinct CDR3 sequences, about 28% found once. Donors gave around 9.3 milliliters of peripheral blood apiece. Germline CDR1 reads ENHRY; CDR2 reads SYGVKD. The CDR3 consists of 16 residues. This clonotype came up a few times. The same sample was also used in a study of T cells of mothers and their children.

This chain uses TRBV10-3 with TRBJ2-1; 7 nucleotides match TRBD1. The DNA end is a closer match to TRBJ2-5, so the J assignment may be wrong. The clonotype comes from a boy aged 2 to 9 in good health. The sample taken for sequencing was blood. The CDR3 protein is CAIRPDRDRDQSTQYF. As DNA, the CDR3 is TGTGCCATCAGGCCCGACAGGGATAGGGACCAATCGACCCAGTACTTC.